This T cell receptor beta chain was identified during a study of T-cell reconstitution after alpha-beta-depleted transplantation in children. Study-wide findings and caveats: Newly produced T cells mostly accounted for T-cell counts and diversity one year post-transplant.

With regard to this clonotype: The antigen is unknown.

The TCRbeta library incorporated unique molecular identifiers. In TCRdb, the PCR reads were re-called with MiXCR into one record per CDR3 protein. Among hundreds of thousands of distinct CDR3 sequences listed, under 30% were seen once. Germline CDR1 SGHTA, CDR2 FQGNSA. The CDR3 extends over 14 amino acids. Trimming pared 3 bases from V and 6 bases from J, leaving 15 bases between. V gene TRBV7-2 combines with J gene TRBJ2-7; D gene ambiguous. The sequence derives from a girl aged 2 to 9 with Fanconi anemia, due to receive a stem cell transplant. This material consisted of PBMCs, taken before TCRalphabeta/CD19-depleted stem cell transplant. CDR3 in amino acids: CASSFTFGVSEQYF. The CDR3 coding sequence is TGTGCCAGCAGCTTTACGTTTGGGGTTTCCGAGCAGTACTTC.